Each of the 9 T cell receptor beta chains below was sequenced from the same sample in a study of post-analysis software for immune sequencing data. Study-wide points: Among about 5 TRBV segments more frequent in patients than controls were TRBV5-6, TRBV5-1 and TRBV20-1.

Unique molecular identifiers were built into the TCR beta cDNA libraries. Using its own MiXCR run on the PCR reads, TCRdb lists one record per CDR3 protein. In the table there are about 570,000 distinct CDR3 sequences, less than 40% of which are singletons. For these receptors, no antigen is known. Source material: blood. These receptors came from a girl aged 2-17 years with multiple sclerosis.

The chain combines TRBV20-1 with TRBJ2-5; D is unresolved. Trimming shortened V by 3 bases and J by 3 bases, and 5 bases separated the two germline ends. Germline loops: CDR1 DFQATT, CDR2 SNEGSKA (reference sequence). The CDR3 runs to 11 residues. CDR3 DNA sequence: TGCAGTGCTAGGGTTAAAGAGACCCAGTACTTC. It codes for CSARVKETQYF.

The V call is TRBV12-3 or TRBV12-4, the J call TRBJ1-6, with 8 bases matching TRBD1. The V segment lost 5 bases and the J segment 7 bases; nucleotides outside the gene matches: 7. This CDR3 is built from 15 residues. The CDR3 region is CASSARQGLNSPLHF. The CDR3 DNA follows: TGTGCCAGCAGTGCAAGACAGGGGTTGAATTCACCCCTCCACTTT.

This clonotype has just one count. The CDR3 loop reads CSASTGAADTQYF. CDR3 sequence (DNA): TGCAGTGCCAGTACAGGGGCCGCAGATACGCAGTATTTT. The rearrangement joins TRBV20-1 to TRBJ2-3, with 7 bases that match TRBD1. Trimming took 6 bases from V and 4 from J; bases not matched to a gene: 7. In germline, CDR1 is DFQATT, CDR2 SNEGSKA (reference sequence). The CDR3 extends over 13 amino acids.

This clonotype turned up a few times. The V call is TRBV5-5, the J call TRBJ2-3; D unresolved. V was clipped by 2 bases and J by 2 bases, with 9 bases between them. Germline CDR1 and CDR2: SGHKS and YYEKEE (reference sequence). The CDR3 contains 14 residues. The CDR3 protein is CASSFPGATDTQYF. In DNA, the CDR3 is TGTGCCAGCAGCTTTCCAGGAGCCACAGATACGCAGTATTTT.

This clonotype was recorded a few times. The CDR3 here is CASSHRYRVHTEAFF. DNA for the CDR3: TGTGCCAGCAGCCACCGTTACAGGGTTCACACTGAAGCTTTCTTT. This chain links TRBV14 with TRBJ1-1, with D maybe TRBD1 (6 bases). The CDR3 is made up of 15 amino acids. Germline CDR1 reads SGHDN; CDR2 reads FVKESK. The V gene lost 3 bases and the J gene lost 3 bases, with 14 bases spanning the gap.

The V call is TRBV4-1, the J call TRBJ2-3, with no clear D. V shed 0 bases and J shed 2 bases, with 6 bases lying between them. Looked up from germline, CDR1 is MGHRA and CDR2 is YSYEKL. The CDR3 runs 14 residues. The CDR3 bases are TGCGCCAGCAGCCAAGAGCAACCCACAGATACGCAGTATTTT. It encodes CASSQEQPTDTQYF.

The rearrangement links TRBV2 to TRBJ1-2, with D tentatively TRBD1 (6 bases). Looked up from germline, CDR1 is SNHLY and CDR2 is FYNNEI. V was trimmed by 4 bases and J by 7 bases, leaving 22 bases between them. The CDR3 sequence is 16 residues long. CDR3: CASSVRDINSPSGYTF. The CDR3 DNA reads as TGTGCCAGCAGTGTGAGGGACATCAACAGCCCATCTGGCTACACCTTC.

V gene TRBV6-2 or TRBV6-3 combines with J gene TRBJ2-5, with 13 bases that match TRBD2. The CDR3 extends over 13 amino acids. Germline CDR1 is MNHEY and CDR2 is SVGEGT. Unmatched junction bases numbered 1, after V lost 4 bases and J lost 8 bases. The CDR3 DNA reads TGTGCCAGCAGTTGGACTAGCGGGGGAACCCAGTACTTC. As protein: CASSWTSGGTQYF.

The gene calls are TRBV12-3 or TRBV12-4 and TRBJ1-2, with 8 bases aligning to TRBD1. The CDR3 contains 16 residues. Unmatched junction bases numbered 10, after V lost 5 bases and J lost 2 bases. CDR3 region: CASSISRGPRNYGYTF. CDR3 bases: TGTGCCAGCAGTATATCCAGGGGGCCAAGGAACTATGGCTACACCTTC.